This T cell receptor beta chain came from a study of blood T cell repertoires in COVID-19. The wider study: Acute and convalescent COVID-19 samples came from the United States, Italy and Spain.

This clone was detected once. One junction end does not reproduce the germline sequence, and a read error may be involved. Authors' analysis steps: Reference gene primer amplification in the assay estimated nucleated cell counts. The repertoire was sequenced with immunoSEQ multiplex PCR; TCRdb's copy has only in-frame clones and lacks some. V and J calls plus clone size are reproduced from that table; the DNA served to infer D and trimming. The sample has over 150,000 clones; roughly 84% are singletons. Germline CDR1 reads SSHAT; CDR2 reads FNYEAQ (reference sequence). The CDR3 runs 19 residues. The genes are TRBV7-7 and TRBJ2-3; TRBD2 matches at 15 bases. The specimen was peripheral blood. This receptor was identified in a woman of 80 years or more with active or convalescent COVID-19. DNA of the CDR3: TGTGCTAGCAGCTTAGGGGGGAGGACTAGCGGGAGGGGCACAGATACGCAGTATTTT. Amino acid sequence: CASSLGGRTSGRGTDTQYF.